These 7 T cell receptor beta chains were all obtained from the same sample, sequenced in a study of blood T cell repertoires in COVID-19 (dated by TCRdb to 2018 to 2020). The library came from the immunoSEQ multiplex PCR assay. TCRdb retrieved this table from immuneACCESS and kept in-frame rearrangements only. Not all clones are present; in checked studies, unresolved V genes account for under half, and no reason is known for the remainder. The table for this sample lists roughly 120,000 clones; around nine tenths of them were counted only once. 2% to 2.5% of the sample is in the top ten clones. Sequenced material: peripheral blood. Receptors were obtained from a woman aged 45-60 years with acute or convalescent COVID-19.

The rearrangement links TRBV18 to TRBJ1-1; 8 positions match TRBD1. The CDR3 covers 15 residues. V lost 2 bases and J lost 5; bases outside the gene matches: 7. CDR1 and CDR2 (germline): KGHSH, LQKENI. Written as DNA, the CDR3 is TGTGCCAGCTCACCAACCTACAGGGGGGAAACTGAAGCTTTCTTT. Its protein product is CASSPTYRGETEAFF.

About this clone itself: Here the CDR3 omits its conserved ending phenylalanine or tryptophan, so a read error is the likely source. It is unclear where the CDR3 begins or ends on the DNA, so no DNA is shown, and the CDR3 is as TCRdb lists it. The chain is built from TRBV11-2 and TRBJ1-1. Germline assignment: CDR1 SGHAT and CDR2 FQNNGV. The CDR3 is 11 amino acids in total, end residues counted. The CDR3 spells CASSLDKKRNS.

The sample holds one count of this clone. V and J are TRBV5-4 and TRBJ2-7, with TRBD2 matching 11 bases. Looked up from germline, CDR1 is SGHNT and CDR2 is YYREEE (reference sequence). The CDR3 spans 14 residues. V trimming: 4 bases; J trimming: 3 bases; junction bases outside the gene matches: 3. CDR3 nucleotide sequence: TGTGCCAGCAGCCTTACTAGCGGGAGCTACGAGCAGTACTTC. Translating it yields CASSLTSGSYEQYF.

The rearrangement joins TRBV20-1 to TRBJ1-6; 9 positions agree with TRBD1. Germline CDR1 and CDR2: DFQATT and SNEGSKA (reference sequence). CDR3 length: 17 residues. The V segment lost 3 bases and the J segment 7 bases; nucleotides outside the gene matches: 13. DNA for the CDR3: TGCAGTGCTAGTCCCCCGGGACAGGGCTTCCGGAATTCACCCCTCCACTTT. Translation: CSASPPGQGFRNSPLHF.

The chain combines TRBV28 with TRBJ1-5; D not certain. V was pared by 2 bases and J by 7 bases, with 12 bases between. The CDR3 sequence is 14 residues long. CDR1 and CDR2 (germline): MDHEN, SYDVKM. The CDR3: CASSLGQREQPQHF. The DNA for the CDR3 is TGTGCCAGCAGTTTAGGTCAGCGAGAACAGCCCCAGCATTTT. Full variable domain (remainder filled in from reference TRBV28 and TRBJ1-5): DVKVTQSSRYLVKRTGEKVFLECVQDMDHENMFWYRQDPGLGLRLIYFSYDVKMKEKGDIPEGYSVSREKKERFSLILESASTNQTSMYLCASSLGQREQPQHFGDGTRLSIL.

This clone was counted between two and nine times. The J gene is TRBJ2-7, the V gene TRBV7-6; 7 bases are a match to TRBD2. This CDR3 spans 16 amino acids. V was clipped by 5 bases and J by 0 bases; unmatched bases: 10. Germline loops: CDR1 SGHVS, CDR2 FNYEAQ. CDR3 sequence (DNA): TGTGCCAGCAGCCGTTTAGCTAGCGGAAGCTCCTACGAGCAGTACTTC. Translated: CASSRLASGSSYEQYF.

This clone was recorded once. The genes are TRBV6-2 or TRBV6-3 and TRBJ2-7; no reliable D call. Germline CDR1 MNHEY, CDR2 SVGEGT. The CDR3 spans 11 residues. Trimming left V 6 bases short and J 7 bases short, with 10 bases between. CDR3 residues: CASSTTGEQYF. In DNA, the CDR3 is TGTGCCAGCAGCACAACCGGGGAGCAGTACTTC.